This T cell receptor (beta chain) was recorded in a study of T cells in Graves' hyperthyroidism and ophthalmopathy. Patients aged 18 to 65 had newly diagnosed hyperthyroidism lasting under 2 months. The CDR3 consists of 16 residues. From germline, CDR1 is DFQATT and CDR2 SNEGSKA (reference sequence). V lost 0 bases to trimming and J lost 3 bases; unmatched junction nucleotides: 6. This clonotype was detected a few times. Amplification of TCR beta CDR3 regions used RNA as the template. Primed by the HTBI set, a first-round RT-PCR was run on the TCR CDR3. TCRdb re-derived calls from the multiplex PCR reads in MiXCR, one entry per CDR3 protein. This sample has approximately 330,000 distinct CDR3 sequences; around a sixth occur once, and the top ten carry approximately 49%.

Material: blood. The receptor was isolated from a woman between 45 and 60 years old with Graves' hyperthyroidism. This chain links TRBV20-1 with TRBJ1-1, with 11 nucleotides matching TRBD1. Written as DNA, the CDR3 is TGCAGTGCTAGAGACGGGGACAGGGGGATGGACACTGAAGCTTTCTTT. Its translation: CSARDGDRGMDTEAFF.